These 25 T cell receptor beta chains share one sample of origin, sequenced in a study of cytomegalovirus exposure and HLA in healthy donors (dated by TCRdb to about 2017). Libraries were built with the immunoSEQ multiplex PCR assay. The multiplex PCR relied on a mix of 60 forward primers for TCR Vbeta segments and 13 reverse primers for TCR Jbeta segments. TCRdb took over this immuneACCESS table, retaining in-frame rearrangements with V and J assigned. Such tables are incomplete; in checked studies, under half of the missing clones stem from an unresolved V gene, and the remainder is unexplained. The sample data list over 150,000 clones, and 60% to 85% of these were observed just once. Clones ranked in the top ten supply around 3% of the sample. The source material was PBMCs. These receptors were taken from a woman in her fifties or sixties in good health and CMV-seropositive.

The rearrangement links TRBV19 to TRBJ1-2; a possible D gene is TRBD1 (6 bases). Trimming took off 7 bases at V and 0 bases at J, with 21 bases between the two ends. The CDR3 is made up of 17 amino acids. Germline V gene lookup returns CDR1 LNHDA and CDR2 SQIVND (reference sequence). Here the CDR3 DNA reads TGTGCCAGTAAACCCACTTTATTCGGACAGACTAACTATGGCTACACCTTC. Protein: CASKPTLFGQTNYGYTF.

The chain recombines TRBV11-2 with TRBJ1-4; possibly TRBD1 for D (5 bases). Germline CDR1 is SGHAT and CDR2 is FQNNGV. CDR3 length: 18 residues. Trimming stripped 6 bases from V and 0 bases from J, with 20 bases between. Written as DNA, the CDR3 is TGTGCCAGCAGTTCGGGACTTCAAGGCGGAGCAACTAATGAAAAACTGTTTTTT. As protein: CASSSGLQGGATNEKLFF.

This rearrangement joins TRBV28 to TRBJ1-1; D gene uncertain. V was pared by 3 bases and J by 3 bases, with 14 bases between. The CDR3 is 15 residues long. Per germline, CDR1 MDHEN and CDR2 SYDVKM. The CDR3 region is CASSFPSEGYTEAFF. The CDR3 bases are TGTGCCAGCAGTTTCCCTTCTGAGGGATACACTGAAGCTTTCTTT.

This clone has just one count. The CDR3 spells CASSGKGGSTGELFF. The CDR3 DNA reads TGTGCCAGCAGCGGAAAGGGGGGGTCGACCGGGGAGCTGTTTTTT. J is TRBJ2-2 and V is TRBV7-9; possible D gene TRBD2, 7 bases. Trimming stripped 5 bases from V and 5 bases from J, with 15 bases between. CDR1 and CDR2 from the germline V gene are SEHNR and FQNEAQ (reference sequence). The CDR3 extends over 15 amino acids.

The CDR3, as DNA: TGTGCCAGCAGCTTAAACCCCACAGAGGAGCAGTACTTC. Its protein is CASSLNPTEEQYF. V usage is TRBV5-8 and J usage is TRBJ2-7; D remains unclear. Trimming shortened V by 2 bases and J by 7 bases, and 13 bases separated the two germline ends. This CDR3 contains 13 residues. CDR1 and CDR2 from the germline V gene are SGHTS and YDEGEE.

The chain recombines TRBV2 with TRBJ1-1; unclear D gene. Trimming left V 5 bases short and J 1 base short, with 11 bases between. CDR3 length equals 14 residues. CDR1 is SNHLY and CDR2 is FYNNEI in the germline V gene. The CDR3 DNA is TGTGCCAGCAGTCCAGAGGACTGGAACACTGAAGCTTTCTTT. Its protein is CASSPEDWNTEAFF. Looking up the rest from reference TRBV2 and TRBJ1-1 gives the full variable domain: EPEVTQTPSHQVTQMGQEVILRCVPISNHLYFYWYRQILGQKVEFLVSFYNNEISEKSEIFDDQFSVERPDGSNFTLKIRSTKLEDSAMYFCASSPEDWNTEAFFGQGTRLTVV.

This clone was found a few times. The chain links TRBV6-1 to TRBJ2-5, with unresolved D. The CDR3 is made up of 15 amino acids. Trimming left V 5 bases short and J 3 bases short, with 16 bases between. CDR1 MNHNS and CDR2 SASEGT come from the germline V gene. Here the CDR3 DNA reads TGTGCCAGCAGTTCCCCGGCCCGGGTCAAAGAGACCCAGTACTTC. Amino acid sequence: CASSSPARVKETQYF.

The chain has TRBV5-1 and TRBJ2-6; no firm D call. Deletions cut 4 bases from V and 0 bases from J, with 11 bases between. Germline V lookup: CDR1 SGHRS, CDR2 YFSETQ. The CDR3 loop spans 16 amino acids. As DNA, the CDR3 is TGCGCCAGCAGCCCGGGTTGGTCCTCTGGGGCCAACGTCCTGACTTTC. It codes for CASSPGWSSGANVLTF.

The chain carries TRBV5-1 and TRBJ2-7; 8 bases align to TRBD2. The ends lost 2 bases at V and 5 bases at J; junction bases unmatched: 6. CDR1 and CDR2 (germline): SGHRS, YFSETQ. The CDR3 spans 14 residues. The CDR3 sequence is CASSFSAGGDEQYF. CDR3 nucleotide sequence: TGCGCCAGCAGCTTTTCTGCGGGAGGCGACGAGCAGTACTTC. The entire variable domain, with the rest obtained from reference TRBV5-1 and TRBJ2-7, is as follows: KAGVTQTPRYLIKTRGQQVTLSCSPISGHRSVSWYQQTPGQGLQFLFEYFSETQRNKGNFPGRFSGRQFSNSRSEMNVSTLELGDSALYLCASSFSAGGDEQYFGPGTRLTVT.

The chain is built from TRBV11-2 and TRBJ1-2; D not certain. Trimming shortened V by 0 bases and J by 1 base, and 9 bases separated the two germline ends. CDR1 and CDR2 (germline): SGHAT, FQNNGV. This CDR3 comprises 15 residues. CDR3 nucleotides: TGTGCCAGCAGCTTAGAGGGCAGCAATAACTATGGCTACACCTTC. Translating it yields CASSLEGSNNYGYTF.

This rearrangement joins TRBV28 to TRBJ1-3; TRBD1 might be the D (5 bases). Germline CDR1 and CDR2: MDHEN and SYDVKM. V lost 2 bases and J lost 4, with 12 bases in between. The CDR3 is made up of 15 amino acids. Here the CDR3 reads CASSLEGRRGNTIYF. The CDR3 region has the DNA TGTGCCAGCAGTTTAGAGGGGAGGAGGGGAAACACCATATATTTT.

This clone has a single count. The chain couples TRBV6-6 to TRBJ1-4; D is unresolved. V dropped 0 bases and J dropped 8 bases, with 4 bases sitting between them. CDR1 is MNHNY, CDR2 SVGAGI, per germline (reference sequence). The CDR3 contains 12 residues. CDR3 sequence reads: CASSYSAEKLFF. In DNA form, the CDR3 reads TGTGCCAGCAGTTACTCCGCGGAAAAACTGTTTTTT.

In this sample, this clone turned up once. The chain is built from TRBV7-2 and TRBJ1-2; TRBD1 matches at 7 bases. There are 15 residues in the CDR3. Per the germline V gene, CDR1 is SGHTA and CDR2 is FQGNSA. V trimming: 4 bases; J trimming: 5 bases; junction bases outside the gene matches: 10. The CDR3 nucleotides are TGTGCCAGCAGCTCCGGAGGACAGGCTTTTTATGGCTACACCTTC. Amino acid sequence: CASSSGGQAFYGYTF.

In its sample, this clone was seen once. The chain uses TRBV23-1 and TRBJ1-2; 8 nucleotides line up with TRBD1. TRBV23-1 is an ORF for which the function is uncertain. V lost 2 bases, J lost 5 bases, and 13 bases stayed unmatched. There are 17 residues in the CDR3. DNA for the CDR3: TGCGCCAGCAGTCAAGGCCAGACAGGGGAGGGGAGTTATGGCTACACCTTC. It is translated as CASSQGQTGEGSYGYTF.

The chain combines TRBV5-1 with TRBJ2-5, with D maybe TRBD1 (6 bases). V was cut by 4 bases and J by 3 bases, with 10 bases left in between. CDR3 length: 13 amino acids. Germline assignment: CDR1 SGHRS and CDR2 YFSETQ. CDR3 in DNA: TGCGCCAGCAGCCCTCGGACAGAAGAGACCCAGTACTTC. Translating it yields CASSPRTEETQYF. Using reference TRBV5-1 and TRBJ2-5 for the parts outside the CDR3, the full variable domain is KAGVTQTPRYLIKTRGQQVTLSCSPISGHRSVSWYQQTPGQGLQFLFEYFSETQRNKGNFPGRFSGRQFSNSRSEMNVSTLELGDSALYLCASSPRTEETQYFGPGTRLLVL.

This chain links TRBV18 with TRBJ2-1; D possibly corresponds to TRBD1 (6 bases). Germline CDR1 KGHSH, CDR2 LQKENI. The CDR3 totals 16 residues. The V gene lost 1 base and the J gene lost 0 bases, with 10 bases spanning the gap. CDR3 region: CASSPQGDSSYNEQFF. The CDR3, as DNA: TGTGCCAGCTCACCACAGGGGGATAGCTCCTACAATGAGCAGTTCTTC.

V gene TRBV11-3 combines with J gene TRBJ1-2; the match to TRBD1 covers 7 bases. Germline CDR1 SGHNT, CDR2 YENEEA. The CDR3 is 13 residues long. V dropped 5 bases and J dropped 8; count of bases not matched to a gene: 8. In nucleotides, the CDR3 is TGTGCCAGCAGCCACGGACAGGTTGGAGGCTACACCTTC. Protein product: CASSHGQVGGYTF.

V is TRBV5-1 and J is TRBJ2-3, with TRBD2 as a possible D gene (5 bases). V shed 4 bases and J shed 5 bases, with 14 bases lying between them. The CDR3 is made up of 14 amino acids. The germline CDR1 and CDR2 sequences are SGHRS and YFSETQ. Here the CDR3 reads CASSPGPEGDTQYF. The CDR3 nucleotides read TGCGCCAGCAGCCCCGGACCCGAGGGAGATACGCAGTATTTT. Together with reference TRBV5-1 and TRBJ2-3, the CDR3 gives the full variable domain: KAGVTQTPRYLIKTRGQQVTLSCSPISGHRSVSWYQQTPGQGLQFLFEYFSETQRNKGNFPGRFSGRQFSNSRSEMNVSTLELGDSALYLCASSPGPEGDTQYFGPGTRLTVL.

As concerns this clone: Other DNA sequences within the sample encode an identical CDR3. V gene TRBV7-9 combines with J gene TRBJ2-7, with D maybe TRBD1 (6 bases). V was cut by 4 bases and J by 3 bases, with 7 bases left in between. The CDR3 loop spans 12 amino acids. Germline V gene lookup returns CDR1 SEHNR and CDR2 FQNEAQ (reference sequence). CDR3 coding DNA: TGTGCCAGCAGCTCACAGGGCTACGAGCAGTACTTC. Translated: CASSSQGYEQYF.

V and J are TRBV16 and TRBJ1-1; possible D gene TRBD1, 6 bases. The CDR3 runs 13 residues. V was shortened by 5 bases and J by 1 base, with 8 bases between the two germline ends. Germline V gene sequence: CDR1 KGHSY, CDR2 FQNENV. CDR3 in amino acids: CASSIQGNTEAFF. CDR3 nucleotides: TGTGCCAGCAGCATACAGGGGAACACTGAAGCTTTCTTT.

This chain uses TRBV7-8 with TRBJ2-7, with 7 bases matching TRBD1. The CDR3 spans 14 residues. Germline values: CDR1 SGHVS, CDR2 FQNEAQ. The ends lost 0 bases at V and 7 bases at J; junction bases unmatched: 6. The CDR3 reads CASSLARTGQEQYF. CDR3 DNA sequence: TGTGCCAGCAGCTTAGCCAGGACAGGACAGGAGCAGTACTTC.

The V and J genes are TRBV10-3 and TRBJ1-2, with a possible D match to TRBD1 (6 bases). Germline lookup yields CDR1 ENHRY and CDR2 SYGVKD. The CDR3 is made up of 16 amino acids. Trimming shortened V by 2 bases and J by 3 bases, and 16 bases separated the two germline ends. The CDR3: CAISEATGRRYYGYTF. The CDR3 DNA is TGTGCCATCAGTGAGGCCACAGGGCGGCGGTACTATGGCTACACCTTC.

The chain carries TRBV9 and TRBJ2-1, with 11 bases lining up with TRBD1. From germline, CDR1 is SGDLS and CDR2 YYNGEE. The CDR3 runs to 16 residues. V lost 0 bases and J lost 4; bases outside the gene matches: 3. For the CDR3, the DNA is TGTGCCAGCAGCGTAGCGGGGACAGGGGGTTACAATGAGCAGTTCTTC. Translated, it gives CASSVAGTGGYNEQFF.

V is TRBV5-6 and J is TRBJ2-5, with D perhaps TRBD2 (5 bases). The CDR3 covers 15 residues. Looked up from germline, CDR1 is SGHDT and CDR2 is YYEEEE. V was trimmed by 1 base and J by 3 bases, leaving 13 bases between them. CDR3 sequence (DNA): TGTGCCAGCAGCTTGCGACTACCCGGGGAAGAGACCCAGTACTTC. This translates into CASSLRLPGEETQYF.

CDR3 in amino acids: CASSESIGGGKDTQYF. The CDR3, as DNA: TGCGCCAGCAGTGAGTCGATAGGGGGGGGGAAGGATACGCAGTATTTT. This chain joins TRBV10-1 and TRBJ2-3, with D maybe TRBD2 (7 bases). The CDR3 covers 16 residues. V was trimmed by 0 bases and J by 6 bases, leaving 16 bases between them. CDR1 is WNHNN and CDR2 is SYGVQD in the germline V gene (reference sequence).